This T cell receptor beta chain was profiled in a study of T cells in Graves' hyperthyroidism and ophthalmopathy. Across the whole study: Sampling of peripheral blood happened at initial diagnosis, prior to any treatment.

Amplified TCR beta CDR3 regions derived from RNA transcripts. Initially, a first-round RT-PCR of the TCR CDR3 employed the HTBI primer set. TCRdb called the multiplex PCR reads again in MiXCR, with one record for every CDR3 protein. This sample has over 450,000 distinct CDR3 sequences; approximately 15% occur once, and the top ten carry under 20%. CDR3 length: 14 amino acids. Between the trimmed V and J ends, which lost 3 bases and 5 bases, there was a span of 15 bases. Germline V gene lookup returns CDR1 SGHRS and CDR2 YFSETQ. This clonotype turned up a few times. This receptor was obtained from a woman aged 18-29 years with Graves' hyperthyroidism. The chain recombines TRBV5-1 with TRBJ2-7; TRBD2 is a possible D gene (7 bases). Sequenced material: blood. The CDR3: CASSSTGTNDEQYV. The CDR3 bases are TGCGCCAGCAGCTCCACAGGGACTAACGACGAGCAGTACGTC.